The 19 T cell receptor beta chains in this list originate from one sample, sequenced in a study of blood T cell repertoires in COVID-19. Some clones are missing from TCRdb's copy, which holds only in-frame ones; the method was immunoSEQ multiplex PCR. The repertoire holds around 35,000 clones, with approximately 81% as singletons. Sequenced: peripheral blood. These receptors were collected from a man in his 70s with COVID-19, enrolled during active disease.

Only a few counts were recorded for this clone. This rearrangement joins TRBV9 to TRBJ1-2; D remains ambiguous. This CDR3 has 14 residues. The V gene's germline CDR1 is SGDLS and CDR2 YYNGEE. With 3 bases removed from V and 1 base from J, the gap between germline ends came to 10 bases. The CDR3, as DNA: TGTGCCAGCAGCGCCGGACGGGGTAACTATGGCTACACCTTC. Protein sequence: CASSAGRGNYGYTF.

The chain is built from TRBV12-3 or TRBV12-4 and TRBJ1-5; 9 bases align to TRBD1. The CDR3 totals 13 residues. Trimming at V came to 5 bases and at J to 5 bases, leaving 1 base not matched to a gene. The CDR3 coding sequence is TGTGCCAGCAGTCGACAGGGGGATCAGCCCCAGCATTTT. It yields the protein CASSRQGDQPQHF.

V usage is TRBV27 and J usage is TRBJ2-7; 10 bases align to TRBD2. There are 15 residues in the CDR3. After removal of 6 bases from V and 2 bases from J, the junction contained 7 bases not matched to a gene. Germline CDR1 reads MNHEY; CDR2 reads SMNVEV (reference sequence). DNA for the CDR3: TGTGCCAGCAGGCTCGGACTAGCGGCTACCTACGAGCAGTACTTC. Protein sequence: CASRLGLAATYEQYF.

V and J are TRBV19 and TRBJ2-6, with a weak D call TRBD2 (5 bases). Trimming took 0 bases from V and 1 from J, leaving 19 bases between them. The CDR3 consists of 20 residues. Germline CDR1 reads LNHDA; CDR2 reads SQIVND (reference sequence). The CDR3 loop reads CASSIERLSPSGSGANVLTF. The CDR3 nucleotides are TGTGCCAGTAGTATAGAGAGACTGTCTCCATCGGGGTCTGGGGCCAACGTCCTGACTTTC.

The chain employs TRBV6-6 and TRBJ2-7, with 10 bases lining up with TRBD2. In germline, CDR1 is MNHNY, CDR2 SVGAGI (reference sequence). The ends lost 5 bases at V and 3 bases at J; junction bases unmatched: 7. This CDR3 contains 15 residues. This chain's CDR3 is CASSREAGGLYEQYF. The CDR3 bases are TGTGCCAGCAGTAGGGAAGCGGGAGGGCTCTACGAGCAGTACTTC.

This clone has just one count. The chain uses TRBV5-4 and TRBJ2-7; no firm D call. The CDR3 spans 12 residues. The ends were cut back, 0 bases at V and 4 bases at J, with 5 bases in the middle. Per the germline V gene, CDR1 is SGHNT and CDR2 is YYREEE (reference sequence). The DNA of the CDR3 is TGTGCCAGCAGCTTGGACGCGTACGAGCAGTACTTC. As protein: CASSLDAYEQYF.

The V and J genes are TRBV12-5 and TRBJ2-1, with D possibly matching TRBD2 (5 bases). Per the germline V gene, CDR1 is LGHNT and CDR2 is FRNRAP. V lost 7 bases and J lost 3, with 13 bases in between. The CDR3 has 14 amino acids. The CDR3 loop is CASAAAVNYNEQFF. CDR3 bases: TGTGCTAGTGCAGCGGCGGTTAACTACAATGAGCAGTTCTTC.

The genes are TRBV11-2 and TRBJ2-7, with TRBD1 as a possible D gene (6 bases). Germline V gene data show CDR1 as SGHAT and CDR2 as FQNNGV. The CDR3 spans 14 residues. Deletions cut 1 base from V and 2 bases from J, with 9 bases between. CDR3 sequence reads: CASSLAQGPYEQYF. The CDR3 coding sequence is TGTGCCAGCAGCTTAGCACAGGGTCCCTACGAGCAGTACTTC.

V gene TRBV30 combines with J gene TRBJ2-7; TRBD1 matches 8 bases. There are 13 residues in the CDR3. The germline CDR1 and CDR2 sequences are GTSNPN and SVGIG (reference sequence). The ends lost 4 bases at V and 5 bases at J; junction bases unmatched: 7. CDR3: CAWNRDRRNEQYF. Written as DNA, the CDR3 is TGTGCCTGGAACCGGGACAGGCGGAACGAGCAGTACTTC.

The CDR3 sequence: CASSPPSRADEQFF. In nucleotides, the CDR3 is TGTGCCAGCTCACCACCTAGCAGGGCCGATGAGCAGTTCTTC. This chain joins TRBV18 and TRBJ2-1; TRBD1 might be the D (5 bases). V lost 0 bases, J lost 8 bases, and 11 bases lay in between. The CDR3 has 14 amino acids. Germline V gene sequence: CDR1 KGHSH, CDR2 LQKENI.

The rearrangement uses TRBV7-2 and TRBJ1-1; 10 bases match TRBD1. This CDR3 is built from 15 residues. Unmatched junction bases numbered 10, after V lost 5 bases and J lost 7 bases. CDR1 and CDR2 (germline): SGHTA, FQGNSA. CDR3 bases: TGTGCCAGCAGCCCCGCCGGTGGACAGGGGGTTGAAGCTTTCTTT. Amino acids: CASSPAGGQGVEAFF.

The chain couples TRBV6-1 to TRBJ1-1; D is possibly TRBD1 (5 bases). Germline CDR1 is MNHNS and CDR2 is SASEGT. V was cut by 4 bases and J by 0 bases, with 12 bases left in between. This CDR3 is 15 amino acids long. The CDR3 DNA is TGTGCCAGCAGTGCAGCCAGGGAAGTGAACACTGAAGCTTTCTTT. Its protein product is CASSAAREVNTEAFF.

The CDR3: CASSFQGGSNTEAFF. CDR3 DNA: TGTGCCAGCAGTTTCCAGGGGGGATCAAACACTGAAGCTTTCTTT. The chain is built from TRBV28 and TRBJ1-1; 7 bases align to TRBD1. Germline V lookup: CDR1 MDHEN, CDR2 SYDVKM. Trimming cost V 3 bases and J 2 bases; bases outside gene matches: 6. This CDR3 has 15 amino acids.

The chain carries TRBV10-1 and TRBJ1-1, with 9 bases lining up with TRBD1. CDR3 length: 15 amino acids. Trimming took 3 bases from V and 2 from J; bases not matched to a gene: 4. Germline values: CDR1 WNHNN, CDR2 SYGVQD (reference sequence). The CDR3 nucleotides are TGCGCCAGCAGTGAAGGGACAGGGCGAAACACTGAAGCTTTCTTT. Translation: CASSEGTGRNTEAFF.

V usage is TRBV9 and J usage is TRBJ1-1; 8 nucleotides align to TRBD1. Per the germline V gene, CDR1 is SGDLS and CDR2 is YYNGEE. V lost 2 bases to trimming and J lost 1 base; unmatched junction nucleotides: 1. The CDR3 contains 14 residues. CDR3 in DNA: TGTGCCAGCAGCGTGACAGGGGAGAACACTGAAGCTTTCTTT. It encodes CASSVTGENTEAFF.

The chain has TRBV7-2 and TRBJ2-3; TRBD2 matches at 9 bases. The germline gives CDR1 SGHTA, CDR2 FQGNSA. With 1 base clipped from V and 6 bases from J, the junction kept 5 bases outside the gene matches. CDR3 length: 15 amino acids. The CDR3 sequence is CASSLVAGGLDTQYF. The DNA of the CDR3 is TGTGCCAGCAGCTTAGTGGCGGGAGGGTTGGATACGCAGTATTTT.

This chain links TRBV28 with TRBJ1-4, with 9 bases aligning to TRBD1. This CDR3 region has 15 residues. The V gene's germline CDR1 is MDHEN and CDR2 SYDVKM. With 3 bases clipped from V and 8 bases from J, the junction kept 7 bases outside the gene matches. CDR3 residues: CASSFLDRGPEKLFF. CDR3 bases: TGTGCCAGCAGTTTTTTGGACAGGGGTCCCGAAAAACTGTTTTTT.

This chain joins TRBV2 and TRBJ1-2; no clear D. The CDR3 covers 14 residues. The V and J ends lost 0 bases and 3 bases respectively, with 8 bases between them. CDR1 is SNHLY, CDR2 FYNNEI, per germline. The CDR3 DNA reads as TGTGCCAGCAGTGAAGCGCTGGTAGACTATGGCTACACCTTC. It translates to CASSEALVDYGYTF. Full variable domain (missing parts from reference TRBV2 and TRBJ1-2): EPEVTQTPSHQVTQMGQEVILRCVPISNHLYFYWYRQILGQKVEFLVSFYNNEISEKSEIFDDQFSVERPDGSNFTLKIRSTKLEDSAMYFCASSEALVDYGYTFGSGTRLTVV.

The chain joins TRBV25-1 to TRBJ1-5; 10 nucleotides line up with TRBD1. The CDR3 has 15 residues. Germline V lookup: CDR1 MGHDK, CDR2 SYGVNS. With V trimmed by 6 bases and J by 11 bases, 13 bases remained unmatched. The CDR3 bases are TGTGCCAGCAGCGGGATCGACAGGGGGCGCGTGGCCCAGCATTTT. Translation: CASSGIDRGRVAQHF.